The clone carrying this T cell receptor beta chain was observed at least ten times. Its target is unknown. These data are taken from a study of neurological immune-mediated disorders. Overall study: Of the approximately 35 patients with multiple sclerosis, about 31 had relapsing-remitting MS, whereas the remaining 3 had secondary progressive MS.

MiXCR, run by TCRdb on the 5' RACE reads, gives a single entry per CDR3 protein. Of fewer than 80,000 distinct CDR3 sequences listed, 4% to 6% were seen once; the top ten hold approximately 2.6%. The CDR3 runs to 12 residues. Looked up from germline, CDR1 is SGHTA and CDR2 is FQGNSA. Trimming left V 1 base short and J 9 bases short, with 7 bases between. Study-level findings and limits: TCR clonal expansion peaked in HTLV-1-associated myelopathy patients and was lowest in multiple sclerosis patients. Clinical and MRI features did not associate with the cluster found in multiple sclerosis patients. Expanded clones shared no identical CDR3 amino acid sequences across subjects, which suggested private TCR-beta repertoires in all groups.

The chain joins TRBV7-2 to TRBJ2-1; no definite D call. This TCR came from a young woman with multiple sclerosis. The sample was PBMCs. CDR3 DNA sequence: TGTGCCAGCAGCTTAGGTACGGTTGAGCAGTTCTTC. This gives the protein CASSLGTVEQFF.